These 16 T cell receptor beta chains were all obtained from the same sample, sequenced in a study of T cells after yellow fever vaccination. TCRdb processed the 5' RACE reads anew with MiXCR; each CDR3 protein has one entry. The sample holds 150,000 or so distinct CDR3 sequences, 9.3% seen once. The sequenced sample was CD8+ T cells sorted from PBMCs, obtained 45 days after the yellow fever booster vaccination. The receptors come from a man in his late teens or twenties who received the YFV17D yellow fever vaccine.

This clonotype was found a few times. CDR3 nucleotides: TGCGCCAGCAGCCAAAAGACCCATTCTAGCACAGATACGCAGTATTTT. The encoded protein is CASSQKTHSSTDTQYF. The V call is TRBV4-3, the J call TRBJ2-3, with D hard to call. V was cut by 2 bases and J by 0 bases, with 12 bases left in between. Per germline, CDR1 LGHNA and CDR2 YSLEER. This CDR3 contains 16 residues.

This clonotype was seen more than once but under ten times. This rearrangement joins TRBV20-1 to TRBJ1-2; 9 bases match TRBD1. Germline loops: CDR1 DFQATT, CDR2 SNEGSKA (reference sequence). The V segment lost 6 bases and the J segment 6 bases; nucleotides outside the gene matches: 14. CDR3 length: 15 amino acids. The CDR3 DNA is TGCAGTGCCGCAACCAGTGACAGGGGGATCGATGGCTACACCTTC. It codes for CSAATSDRGIDGYTF.

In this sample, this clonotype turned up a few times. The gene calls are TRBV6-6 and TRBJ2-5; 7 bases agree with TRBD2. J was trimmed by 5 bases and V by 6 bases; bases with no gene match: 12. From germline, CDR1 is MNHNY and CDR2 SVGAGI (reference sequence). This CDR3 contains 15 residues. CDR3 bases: TGTGCCAGCAGCCCTGACCCGGGGGGAGAGGAGACCCAGTACTTC. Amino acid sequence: CASSPDPGGEETQYF.

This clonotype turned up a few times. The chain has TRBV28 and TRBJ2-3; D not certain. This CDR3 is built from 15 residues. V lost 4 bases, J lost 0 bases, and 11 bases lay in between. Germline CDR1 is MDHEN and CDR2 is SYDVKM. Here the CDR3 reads CASSYLDRSTDTQYF. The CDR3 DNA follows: TGTGCCAGCAGTTACCTCGACCGAAGCACAGATACGCAGTATTTT.

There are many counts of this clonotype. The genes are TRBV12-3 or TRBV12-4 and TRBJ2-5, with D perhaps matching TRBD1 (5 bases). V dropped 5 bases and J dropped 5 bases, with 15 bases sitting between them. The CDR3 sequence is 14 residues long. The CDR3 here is CASSRAPGMETQYF. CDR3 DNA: TGTGCCAGCAGTCGGGCACCAGGGATGGAGACCCAGTACTTC.

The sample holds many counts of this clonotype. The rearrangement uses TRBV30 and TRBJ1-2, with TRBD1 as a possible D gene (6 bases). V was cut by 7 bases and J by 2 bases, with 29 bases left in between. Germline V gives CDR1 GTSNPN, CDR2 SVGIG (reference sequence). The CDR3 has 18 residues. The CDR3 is CASPSITGNTLENYGYTF. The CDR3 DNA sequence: TGTGCCTCTCCGTCCATCACAGGGAACACTCTTGAAAACTATGGCTACACCTTC.

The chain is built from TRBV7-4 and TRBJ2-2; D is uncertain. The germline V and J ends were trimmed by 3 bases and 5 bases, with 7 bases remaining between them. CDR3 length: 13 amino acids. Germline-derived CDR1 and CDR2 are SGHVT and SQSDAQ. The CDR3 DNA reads TGTGCCAGCAGCTTTCGTAAAACCGGGGAGCTGTTTTTT. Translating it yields CASSFRKTGELFF.

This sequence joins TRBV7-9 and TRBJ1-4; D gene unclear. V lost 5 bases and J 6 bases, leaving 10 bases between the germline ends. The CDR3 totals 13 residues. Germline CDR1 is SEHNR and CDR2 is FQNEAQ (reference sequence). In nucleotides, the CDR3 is TGTGCCAGCAGCCCTACTTCTTATGAAAAACTGTTTTTT. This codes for CASSPTSYEKLFF. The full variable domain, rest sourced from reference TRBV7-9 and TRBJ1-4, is DTGVSQNPRHKITKRGQNVTFRCDPISEHNRLYWYRQTLGQGPEFLTYFQNEAQLEKSRLLSDRFSAERPKGSFSTLEIQRTEQGDSAMYLCASSPTSYEKLFFGSGTQLSVL.

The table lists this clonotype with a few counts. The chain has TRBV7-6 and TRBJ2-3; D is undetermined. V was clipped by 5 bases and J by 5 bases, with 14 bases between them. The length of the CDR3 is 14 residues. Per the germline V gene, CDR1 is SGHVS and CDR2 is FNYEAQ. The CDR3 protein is CASSPSVVGDTQYF. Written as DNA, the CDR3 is TGTGCCAGCAGCCCATCGGTTGTGGGAGATACGCAGTATTTT.

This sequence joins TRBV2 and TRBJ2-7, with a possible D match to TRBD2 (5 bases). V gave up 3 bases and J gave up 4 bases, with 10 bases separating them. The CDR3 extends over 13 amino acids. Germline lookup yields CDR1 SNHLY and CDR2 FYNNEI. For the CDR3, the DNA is TGTGCCAGCAGTGACGGTGGGGAGTACGAGCAGTACGTC. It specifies CASSDGGEYEQYV.

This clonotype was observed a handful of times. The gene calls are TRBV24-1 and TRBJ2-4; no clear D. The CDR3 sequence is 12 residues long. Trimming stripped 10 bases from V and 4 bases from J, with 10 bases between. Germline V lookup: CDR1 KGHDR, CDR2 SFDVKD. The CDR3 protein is CATSNWKNIQYF. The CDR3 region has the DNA TGTGCCACGTCTAATTGGAAAAACATTCAGTACTTC.

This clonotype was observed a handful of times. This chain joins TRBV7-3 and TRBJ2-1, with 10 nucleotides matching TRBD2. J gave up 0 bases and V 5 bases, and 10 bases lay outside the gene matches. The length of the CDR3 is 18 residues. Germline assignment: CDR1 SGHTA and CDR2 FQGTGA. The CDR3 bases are TGTGCCAGCAGCGATGAGGCTAGCGGGGGCCTCTCCTACAATGAGCAGTTCTTC. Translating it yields CASSDEASGGLSYNEQFF.

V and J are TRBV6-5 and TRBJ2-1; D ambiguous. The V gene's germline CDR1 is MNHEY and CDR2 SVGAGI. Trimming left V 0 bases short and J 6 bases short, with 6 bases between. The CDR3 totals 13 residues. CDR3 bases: TGTGCCAGCAGTTACTCTGACTCCAATGAGCAGTTCTTC. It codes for CASSYSDSNEQFF.

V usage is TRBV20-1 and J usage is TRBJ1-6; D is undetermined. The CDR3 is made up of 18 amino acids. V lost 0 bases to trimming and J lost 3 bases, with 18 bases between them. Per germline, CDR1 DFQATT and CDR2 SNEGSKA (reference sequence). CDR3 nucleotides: TGCAGTGCTAGAGAACCCGATTTTAGGCTTGGCTATAATTCACCCCTCCACTTT. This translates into CSAREPDFRLGYNSPLHF.

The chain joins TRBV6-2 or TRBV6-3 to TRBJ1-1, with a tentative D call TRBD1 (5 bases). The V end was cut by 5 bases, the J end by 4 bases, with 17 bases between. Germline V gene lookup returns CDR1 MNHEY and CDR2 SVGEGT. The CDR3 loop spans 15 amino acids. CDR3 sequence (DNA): TGTGCCAGCAGTCTCGGTACGGGGCGCCCCACTGAAGCTTTCTTT. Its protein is CASSLGTGRPTEAFF.

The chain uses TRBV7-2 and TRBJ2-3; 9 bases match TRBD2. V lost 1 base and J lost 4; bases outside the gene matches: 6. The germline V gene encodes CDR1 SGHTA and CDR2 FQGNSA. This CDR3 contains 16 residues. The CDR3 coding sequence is TGTGCCAGCAGCTTAGACGGCGGGGGGGCGGCAGATACGCAGTATTTT. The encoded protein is CASSLDGGGAADTQYF. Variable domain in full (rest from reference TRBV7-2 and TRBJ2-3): GAGVSQSPSNKVTEKGKDVELRCDPISGHTALYWYRQSLGQGLEFLIYFQGNSAPDKSGLPSDRFSAERTGGSVSTLTIQRTQQEDSAVYLCASSLDGGGAADTQYFGPGTRLTVL.